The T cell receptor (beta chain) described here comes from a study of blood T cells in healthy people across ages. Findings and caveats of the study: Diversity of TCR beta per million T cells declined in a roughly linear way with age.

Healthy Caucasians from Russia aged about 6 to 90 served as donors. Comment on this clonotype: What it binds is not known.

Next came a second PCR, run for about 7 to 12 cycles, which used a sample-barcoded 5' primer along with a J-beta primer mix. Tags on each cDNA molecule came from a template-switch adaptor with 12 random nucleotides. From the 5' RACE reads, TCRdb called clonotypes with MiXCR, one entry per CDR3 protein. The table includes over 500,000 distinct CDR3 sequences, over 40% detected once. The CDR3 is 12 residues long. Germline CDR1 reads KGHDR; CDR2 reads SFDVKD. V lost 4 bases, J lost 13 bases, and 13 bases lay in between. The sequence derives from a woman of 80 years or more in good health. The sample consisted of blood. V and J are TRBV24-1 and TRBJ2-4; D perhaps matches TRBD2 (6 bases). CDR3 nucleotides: TGTGCCACCAGTGAGGGGAGGTTTGAGCAGTACTTC. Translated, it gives CATSEGRFEQYF.